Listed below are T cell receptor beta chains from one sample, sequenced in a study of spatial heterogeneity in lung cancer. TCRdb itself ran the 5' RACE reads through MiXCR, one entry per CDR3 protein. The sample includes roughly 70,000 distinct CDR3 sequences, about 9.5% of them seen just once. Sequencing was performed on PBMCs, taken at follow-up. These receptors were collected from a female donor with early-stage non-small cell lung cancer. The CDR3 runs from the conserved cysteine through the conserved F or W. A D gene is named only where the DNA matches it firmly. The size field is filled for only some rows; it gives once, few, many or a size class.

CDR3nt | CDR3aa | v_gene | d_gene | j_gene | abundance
TGTGCCAGCAGCCGCAGAGCGGCAACCCTCAATGAGCAGTTCTTC | CASSRRAATLNEQFF | TRBV11-2 | . | TRBJ2-1 | many
TGTGCCAGCAGTTACCAGGGGGGTGGCACTGAAGCTTTCTTT | CASSYQGGGTEAFF | TRBV6-5 | TRBD1 | TRBJ1-1 | many
TGTGCCAGCAGAGCGGACAGGGCAGGCACCGGGGAGCTGTTTTTT | CASRADRAGTGELFF | TRBV6-5 | TRBD1 | TRBJ2-2 | many
TGCAGTGCTAAAGGGTTCCGCGAAGGTGGCTACACCTTC | CSAKGFREGGYTF | TRBV20-1 | . | TRBJ1-2 | .
TGCGCCAGCAGCCCTCCGGGACTAGCGGAAACCGGGGAGCTGTTTTTT | CASSPPGLAETGELFF | TRBV5-1 | TRBD2 | TRBJ2-2 | many
TGTGCCAGCAGCTCATATGGGGGATCCACAGATACGCAGTATTTT | CASSSYGGSTDTQYF | TRBV7-9 | . | TRBJ2-3 | few
TGTGCCAGCAGTCTGGGACAGCTAAATCAGCCCCAGCATTTT | CASSLGQLNQPQHF | TRBV6-5 | TRBD1 | TRBJ1-5 | many
TGTGCCAGCAGCCTCCGGACTAGCGGGAGCGACGAGCAGTACTTC | CASSLRTSGSDEQYF | TRBV3-1 | TRBD2 | TRBJ2-7 | many
TGTGCCAGCAGCTCAGACATCGCTAACACTGAAGCTTTCTTT | CASSSDIANTEAFF | TRBV7-8 | . | TRBJ1-1 | many
TGTGCCAGCAGCTCGGGACGGATTAATGAGCAGTTCTTC | CASSSGRINEQFF | TRBV11-2 | . | TRBJ2-1 | many
TGTGCCTGGAGTGGGGCCTCCTGGGGGACAGGGGGCACTGAAGCTTTCTTT | CAWSGASWGTGGTEAFF | TRBV30 | TRBD1 | TRBJ1-1 | few
TGTGCCAGCTCCGAAGGCGACAAGCGATATAATGAAAAACTGTTTTTT | CASSEGDKRYNEKLFF | TRBV18 | . | TRBJ1-4 | .
TGTGCCAGCAGCTTTAGAAGGGACAGTACTTACGAGCAGTACTTC | CASSFRRDSTYEQYF | TRBV27 | TRBD1 | TRBJ2-7 | many
TGCGCCAGCAGTGATCGTGACCTGGGCTCCTACAATGGGCAGTTCTTC | CASSDRDLGSYNGQFF | TRBV10-2 | . | TRBJ2-1 | .
TGTGCCAGCAGCGTAAGGTCCGAAGCCTCCTACGAGCAGTACTTC | CASSVRSEASYEQYF | TRBV9 | . | TRBJ2-7 | many
TGTGCCATCCGGGATTCTAGCGTGAACACTGAAGCTTTCTTT | CAIRDSSVNTEAFF | TRBV10-3 | . | TRBJ1-1 | .
TGTGCCAGTAGTATAGAGACAGGCGGTGAGCAGTTCTTC | CASSIETGGEQFF | TRBV19 | . | TRBJ2-1 | many
TGTGCCAGCAGCGATGCGAGGTACAATGAGCAGTTCTTC | CASSDARYNEQFF | TRBV11-1 | . | TRBJ2-1 | many
TGCAGCGTTGACCCCGTCGGAGACACCATATATTTT | CSVDPVGDTIYF | TRBV29-1 | . | TRBJ1-3 | .
TGTGCCATCATGGGCGGGAACAATGAGCAGTTCTTC | CAIMGGNNEQFF | TRBV10-3 | . | TRBJ2-1 | many
TGTGCCAGCAGTATACGACAGGGGAGAGACATTCAGTACTTC | CASSIRQGRDIQYF | TRBV27 | TRBD1 | TRBJ2-4 | many
TGTGCCAGCTCACCTGGACAGGCTGAGACCGGGGAGCTGTTTTTT | CASSPGQAETGELFF | TRBV18 | TRBD1 | TRBJ2-2 | .
TGCGCCAGCAGCTTCACCGGGACAGGAGGCACAGATACGCAGTATTTT | CASSFTGTGGTDTQYF | TRBV5-1 | TRBD1 | TRBJ2-3 | many
TGTGCCAGCAGTTTATCAAGGGACAGCCAAGAGACCCAGTACTTC | CASSLSRDSQETQYF | TRBV27 | TRBD1 | TRBJ2-5 | few
TGTGCCTGGAGGACTGAAGCTTTCTTT | CAWRTEAFF | TRBV30 | . | TRBJ1-1 | many
TGTGCCAGCAGTCAGACCCAGGGTGCCGGGGAGCTGTTTTTT | CASSQTQGAGELFF | TRBV27 | . | TRBJ2-2 | many
TGTGCCAGCAGCGTAGCCTACTCGCCGGCCTACGAGCAGTACTTC | CASSVAYSPAYEQYF | TRBV9 | . | TRBJ2-7 | .
TGTGCCAGTAGTATAGAAACAAGAGAAAAACTGTTTTTT | CASSIETREKLFF | TRBV19 | . | TRBJ1-4 | few
TGTGCCAGCAGCTTAGCAGGGGGCGCGAGTGGGAGGACTGAAGCTTTCTTT | CASSLAGGASGRTEAFF | TRBV11-2 | TRBD1 | TRBJ1-1 | .
TGTGCCAGTACCCTCGACAGGGGGACGGCAGATACGCAGTATTTT | CASTLDRGTADTQYF | TRBV19 | TRBD1 | TRBJ2-3 | many
TGTGCCAGCAGCTTACTTGGAGATACCAAAAACATTCAGTACTTC | CASSLLGDTKNIQYF | TRBV7-9 | . | TRBJ2-4 | .
TGTGCCAGCGCCAGGGACACCCATCAGCCCCAGCATTTT | CASARDTHQPQHF | TRBV27 | . | TRBJ1-5 | few
TGTGCCAGTAGTCCAACGCGCAATGAGCAGTTCTTC | CASSPTRNEQFF | TRBV19 | . | TRBJ2-1 | .
TGTGCCAGCAGCCAAGGAATAGAGAATACTGAAGCTTTCTTT | CASSQGIENTEAFF | TRBV3-1 | . | TRBJ1-1 | .
TGCAGTGCTAGACAGGGACAGCTGAACACTGAAGCTTTCTTT | CSARQGQLNTEAFF | TRBV20-1 | TRBD1 | TRBJ1-1 | few
TGTGCCAGCTCACCTGCGACGGGTGAGCAGTTCTTC | CASSPATGEQFF | TRBV18 | . | TRBJ2-1 | .
TGTGCCAGCAGCGTAGTTCAGCCCAACACTGAAGCTTTCTTT | CASSVVQPNTEAFF | TRBV9 | . | TRBJ1-1 | many
TGTGCCAGCAGCTCTCGACTAGCGGGACACAATGAGCAGTTCTTC | CASSSRLAGHNEQFF | TRBV9 | TRBD2 | TRBJ2-1 | few
TGTGCCAGCAGCCCCGACCTGGCTAGCGCCTACAATGAGCAGTTCTTC | CASSPDLASAYNEQFF | TRBV7-9 | . | TRBJ2-1 | .
TGTGCCAGCAGCCAAGATATCCGAGGGGGCGGGAGGGCCTCTTACAATGAGCAGTTCTTC | CASSQDIRGGGRASYNEQFF | TRBV4-2 | TRBD2 | TRBJ2-1 | many
TGTGCCATCAGTGAGGTTCGGGGGGCAACGTACAATGAGCAGTTCTTC | CAISEVRGATYNEQFF | TRBV10-3 | . | TRBJ2-1 | many
TGTGCCAGCAGTCCGGACCTCCCCTCCTACAATGAGCAGTTCTTC | CASSPDLPSYNEQFF | TRBV12-3/TRBV12-4 | . | TRBJ2-1 | many
TGTGCCAGCAGCTTAAGCACCCTCGGAGAGACCCAGTACTTC | CASSLSTLGETQYF | TRBV11-2 | . | TRBJ2-5 | .
TGTGCCAGCAGAAGTTGGAGAAATGAACAGCCCCAGCATTTT | CASRSWRNEQPQHF | TRBV6-6 | . | TRBJ1-5 | many
TGTGCCTGGGCGGCGGGGACTGAAGCTTTCTTT | CAWAAGTEAFF | TRBV30 | . | TRBJ1-1 | many
TGCGCCAGCAAACAAACTCGGGGGGCGTGGACCCAGTACTTC | CASKQTRGAWTQYF | TRBV10-2 | . | TRBJ2-5 | many
TGCGCCAGCAGCTTGGGGACTACGAACACCGGGGAGCTGTTTTTT | CASSLGTTNTGELFF | TRBV5-1 | . | TRBJ2-2 | many
TGTGCCAGCAGTTATCAAGACAGGGGGTACTTC | CASSYQDRGYF | TRBV6-2/TRBV6-3 | TRBD1 | TRBJ2-7 | .
TGTGCCAGCAGCTTCCCTAATCAGCCCCAGCATTTT | CASSFPNQPQHF | TRBV6-5 | . | TRBJ1-5 | .
TGTGCCAGCAGCAAAAAGTCCCCCCAACGAAGGGGATCTTACGAGCAGTACTTC | CASSKKSPQRRGSYEQYF | TRBV21-1 | . | TRBJ2-7 | many
TGCGCCAGCAGCCAAGATTCGGGACTAAATGAGCAGTTCTTC | CASSQDSGLNEQFF | TRBV4-1 | TRBD2 | TRBJ2-1 | many
TGTGCCAGCACCCCACGGGGAGGTATCCATGAGCAGTTCTTC | CASTPRGGIHEQFF | TRBV28 | . | TRBJ2-1 | many
TGCGCCAGCAGCTTGAACGGAGACTATGGCTACACCTTC | CASSLNGDYGYTF | TRBV5-1 | . | TRBJ1-2 | .